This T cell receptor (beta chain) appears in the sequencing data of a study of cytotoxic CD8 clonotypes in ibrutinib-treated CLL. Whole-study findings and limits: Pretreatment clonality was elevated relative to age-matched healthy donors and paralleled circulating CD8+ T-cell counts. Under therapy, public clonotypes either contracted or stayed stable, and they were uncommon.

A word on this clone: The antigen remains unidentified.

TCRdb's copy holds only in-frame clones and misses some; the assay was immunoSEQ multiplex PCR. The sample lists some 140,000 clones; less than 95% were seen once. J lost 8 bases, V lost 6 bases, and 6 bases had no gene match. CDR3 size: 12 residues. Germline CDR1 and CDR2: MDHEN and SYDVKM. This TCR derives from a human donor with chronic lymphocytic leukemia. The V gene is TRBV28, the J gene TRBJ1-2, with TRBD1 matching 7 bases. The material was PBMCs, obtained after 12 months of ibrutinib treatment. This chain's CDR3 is CASRGTAGGYTF. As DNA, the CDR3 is TGTGCCAGCAGGGGGACAGCCGGGGGCTACACCTTC.